These 11 T cell receptor beta chains share one sample of origin, sequenced in a study of blood T cell repertoires in COVID-19. Profiled with immunoSEQ multiplex PCR; TCRdb holds only in-frame clones, not every one. The table includes 150,000 to 200,000 clones, around 82% detected once. Sequencing used PBMCs or T cells enriched from blood (not recorded which). These receptors all stem from a woman in her sixties or seventies with acute COVID-19.

This clone has only a few counts. V and J are TRBV5-1 and TRBJ2-6; TRBD2 might be the D (5 bases). Germline assignment: CDR1 SGHRS and CDR2 YFSETQ. This CDR3 is built from 19 residues. Between the trimmed V and J ends, which lost 4 bases and 4 bases, there was a span of 24 bases. CDR3: CASSILSGGPSSGANVLTF. The CDR3 DNA sequence: TGCGCCAGCAGCATACTGAGCGGCGGTCCGTCTTCCGGGGCCAACGTCCTGACTTTC.

The chain combines TRBV11-3 with TRBJ1-6, with D possibly TRBD1 on 6 matching bases. CDR1 is SGHNT, CDR2 YENEEA, per germline. This CDR3 comprises 16 residues. Trimming took off 3 bases at V and 5 bases at J, with 14 bases between the two ends. The CDR3 DNA is TGTGCCAGCAGCTTGGGGGGGCCTTTGGATAATTCACCCCTCCACTTT. As protein: CASSLGGPLDNSPLHF.

The chain uses TRBV24-1 and TRBJ1-1, with D possibly matching TRBD1 (5 bases). CDR1 KGHDR and CDR2 SFDVKD come from the germline V gene. Trimming took off 8 bases at V and 3 bases at J, with 15 bases between the two ends. The CDR3 covers 14 residues. For the CDR3, the DNA is TGTGCCACCAAGGGAGTTCGGGGGGACACTGAAGCTTTCTTT. Protein sequence: CATKGVRGDTEAFF.

This rearrangement joins TRBV5-1 to TRBJ2-7, with D tentatively TRBD2 (6 bases). V shed 4 bases and J shed 3 bases, with 20 bases lying between them. From germline, CDR1 is SGHRS and CDR2 YFSETQ. This CDR3 region has 16 residues. The CDR3 sequence is CASSGLDGGAHYEQYF. CDR3 bases: TGCGCCAGCAGCGGGCTTGATGGCGGGGCCCACTACGAGCAGTACTTC.

This chain connects TRBV19 to TRBJ1-3; no firm D call. The V end lost 5 bases, the J end lost 0 bases, and 5 bases lay between the germline ends. Per germline, CDR1 LNHDA and CDR2 SQIVND (reference sequence). The length of the CDR3 is 13 residues. The CDR3 is CASSRNSGNTIYF. As DNA, the CDR3 is TGTGCCAGTAGTCGTAACTCTGGAAACACCATATATTTT.

This clone is a singleton in its sample. The genes are TRBV19 and TRBJ2-1; D is perhaps TRBD2 (9 bases). Trimming cost V 5 bases and J 2 bases, with 22 bases left between them. Germline assignment: CDR1 LNHDA and CDR2 SQIVND (reference sequence). The CDR3 extends over 18 amino acids. Here the CDR3 reads CASSDRGKAGGAYNEQFF. The CDR3 DNA follows: TGTGCCAGTAGTGACAGGGGAAAAGCGGGAGGCGCCTACAATGAGCAGTTCTTC.

This clone was detected only a few times. This rearrangement joins TRBV4-1 to TRBJ2-4; D may be TRBD1 (6 bases). With 0 bases removed from V and 6 bases from J, the gap between germline ends came to 12 bases. The germline V gene encodes CDR1 MGHRA and CDR2 YSYEKL. CDR3 size: 15 residues. The CDR3 spells CASSQEGLGGNIQYF. CDR3 coding DNA: TGCGCCAGCAGCCAAGAAGGGCTAGGGGGAAACATTCAGTACTTC.

In its sample, this clone was seen a few times. The chain employs TRBV5-6 and TRBJ1-4; 7 bases match TRBD1. CDR1 SGHDT and CDR2 YYEEEE come from the germline V gene. This CDR3 comprises 15 residues. Unmatched junction bases numbered 16, after V lost 3 bases and J lost 14 bases. CDR3 residues: CASSSTTLDRPRLFF. The CDR3 DNA follows: TGTGCCAGCAGCTCCACGACCTTGGACAGGCCGCGGCTGTTTTTT.

CDR3 sequence reads: CAWRGGRTPLHF. The CDR3 DNA sequence: TGTGCCTGGAGGGGGGGTCGGACACCCCTCCACTTT. V gene TRBV30 combines with J gene TRBJ1-6; D possibly corresponds to TRBD1 (5 bases). CDR3 length: 12 residues. The V end was cut by 3 bases, the J end by 11 bases, with 11 bases between. CDR1 and CDR2 (germline): GTSNPN, SVGIG (reference sequence).

This clone was detected a few times. The gene calls are TRBV7-2 and TRBJ2-3, with TRBD2 matching 11 bases. The J segment lost 2 bases and the V segment lost 8 bases, leaving 9 bases of the junction unmatched. The CDR3 is made up of 16 amino acids. Germline CDR1 reads SGHTA; CDR2 reads FQGNSA. CDR3 residues: CASGRLAGGNTDTQYF. CDR3 bases: TGTGCCAGCGGTCGTTTAGCGGGGGGGAACACAGATACGCAGTATTTT.

V is TRBV19 and J is TRBJ1-3; D is undetermined. The CDR3 covers 13 residues. Germline V CDR1 and CDR2: LNHDA, SQIVND (reference sequence). Deletions cut 6 bases from V and 10 bases from J, with 16 bases between. The CDR3 region is CASRLIPQETIYF. The CDR3 nucleotides read TGTGCCAGTAGATTGATTCCTCAAGAGACCATATATTTT. Variable domain in full (rest from reference TRBV19 and TRBJ1-3): DGGITQSPKYLFRKEGQNVTLSCEQNLNHDAMYWYRQDPGQGLRLIYYSQIVNDFQKGDIAEGYSVSREKKESFPLTVTSAQKNPTAFYLCASRLIPQETIYFGEGSWLTVV.